These 6 T cell receptor beta chains originate from one sample sequenced in a study of regulatory T cells in long-lasting Graves disease. Sequencing libraries for TCR beta were prepared with iRepertoire HTBI primers and Arm-PCR of CDR3 regions. TCRdb independently ran MiXCR on the multiplex PCR reads; one entry per CDR3 protein. The data show 350,000 to 400,000 distinct CDR3 sequences, with roughly 16% seen just once and over 20% held by the top ten. Stated time point: newly diagnosed GD, antithyroid drugs for less than 3 months. Generation of the TCR library employed RNA extracted from PBMCs. Separately, the same data were catalogued under a study of T cells in Graves' hyperthyroidism and ophthalmopathy.

Material: peripheral blood mononuclear cells (PBMCs), obtained at new diagnosis, from a patient treated with antithyroid drugs. These receptors were obtained from a woman younger than 30 with Graves disease.

This clonotype was recorded many times. This rearrangement joins TRBV28 to TRBJ2-7; weak D call: TRBD2 (5 bases). CDR1 and CDR2 from the germline V gene are MDHEN and SYDVKM. The CDR3 loop spans 17 amino acids. Trimming took 7 bases from V and 0 from J, leaving 22 bases between them. For the CDR3, the DNA is TGTGCCAGCATGTATCACCGAGTGGGAGTGGGCTCCTACGAGCAGTACTTC. This encodes CASMYHRVGVGSYEQYF.

This clonotype turned up a few times. The J gene is TRBJ1-6, the V gene TRBV9; 9 nucleotides line up with TRBD1. This CDR3 region has 15 residues. Germline CDR1 and CDR2: SGDLS and YYNGEE. V lost 4 bases, J lost 8 bases, and 7 bases stayed unmatched. For the CDR3, the DNA is TGTGCCAGCAGCCTGGGGACAGGGCGGGATTCACCCCTCCACTTT. It specifies CASSLGTGRDSPLHF.

This chain uses TRBV2 with TRBJ1-2, with 10 bases matching TRBD1. Germline CDR1 and CDR2: SNHLY and FYNNEI. Germline trimming cut 3 bases from V and 2 bases from J; bases unmatched to any gene: 6. There are 16 residues in the CDR3. This CDR3 is CASSDDGTGENYGYTF. The DNA of the CDR3 is TGTGCCAGCAGTGACGACGGGACAGGGGAAAACTATGGCTACACCTTC.

With regard to this clonotype: A far larger clone is one base from this, pointing to a likely read error. The chain employs TRBV28 and TRBJ2-7, with 9 bases fitting TRBD1. The CDR3 totals 16 residues. CDR1 and CDR2 from the germline V gene are MDHEN and SYDVKM. CDR3 sequence: CVSSFPTGGSPLEQYF. The CDR3 DNA is TGTGTCAGCAGCTTCCCAACAGGGGGCTCCCCTCTCGAGCAGTACTTC. The full variable domain, its missing parts supplied by reference TRBV28 and TRBJ2-7, is DVKVTQSSRYLVKRTGEKVFLECVQDMDHENMFWYRQDPGLGLRLIYFSYDVKMKEKGDIPEGYSVSREKKERFSLILESASTNQTSMYLCVSSFPTGGSPLEQYFGPGTRLTVT.

In its sample, this clonotype was seen many times. This chain uses TRBV3-1 with TRBJ2-1; weak D call: TRBD2 (5 bases). V lost 4 bases and J lost 4, with 20 bases in between. The CDR3 loop spans 17 amino acids. From germline, CDR1 is LGHDT and CDR2 YNNKEL (reference sequence). CDR3 region: CASSRRVGADAYNEQFF. CDR3 sequence (DNA): TGTGCCAGCAGCCGAAGAGTAGGAGCGGACGCGTACAATGAGCAGTTCTTC.

This clonotype was seen ten or more times. This chain uses TRBV18 with TRBJ2-7; 8 bases are shared with TRBD1. Germline CDR1 is KGHSH and CDR2 is LQKENI. The CDR3 is 16 residues long. V trimming: 2 bases; J trimming: 4 bases; junction bases outside the gene matches: 10. The CDR3 region has the DNA TGTGCCAGCTCACCAACGGCCGGGACAGGAGTATACGAGCAGTACTTC. It is translated as CASSPTAGTGVYEQYF.